This TCR beta chain appears in the sequencing data of a study of cytomegalovirus exposure and HLA in healthy donors. This clone was recorded only once. Antigen specificity is unknown. Vbeta (60) and Jbeta (13) primers were used in the PCR. Sequencing was performed with immunoSEQ multiplex PCR; in TCRdb, only in-frame clones are kept and a portion is missing. This sample carries around 120,000 clones, 75% to 85% of them seen once, and the ten largest clones take about 3.3%. The study's findings and limits: Over 150 TCR beta chains were listed as cytomegalovirus-associated. In a later analysis, most CMV-associated TCR beta chains appeared HLA-restricted.

The sample taken for sequencing was PBMCs. This receptor was taken from a male donor in good health and CMV-seronegative.

The CDR3 here is CASSLAGPNTEAFF. The CDR3, as DNA: TGTGCCAGCAGCTTGGCAGGGCCGAACACTGAAGCTTTCTTT. The gene calls are TRBV5-4 and TRBJ1-1; possibly TRBD1 for D (5 bases). The CDR3 has 14 amino acids. Germline values: CDR1 SGHNT, CDR2 YYREEE (reference sequence). V lost 0 bases and J 1 base, leaving 7 bases between the germline ends. Full variable domain (remainder filled in from reference TRBV5-4 and TRBJ1-1): ETGVTQSPTHLIKTRGQQVTLRCSSQSGHNTVSWYQQALGQGPQFIFQYYREEENGRGNFPPRFSGLQFPNYSSELNVNALELDDSALYLCASSLAGPNTEAFFGQGTRLTVV.